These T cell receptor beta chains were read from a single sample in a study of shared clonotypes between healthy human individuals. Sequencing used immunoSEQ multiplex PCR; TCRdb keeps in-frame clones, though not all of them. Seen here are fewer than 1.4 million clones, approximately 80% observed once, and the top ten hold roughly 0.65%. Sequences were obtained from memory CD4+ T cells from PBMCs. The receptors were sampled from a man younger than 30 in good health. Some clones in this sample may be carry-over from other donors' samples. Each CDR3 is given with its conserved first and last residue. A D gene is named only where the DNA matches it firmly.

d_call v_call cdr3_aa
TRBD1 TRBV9 CASSGGQGNYEQYF
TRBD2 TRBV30 CAWSLRTSGSYQETQYF
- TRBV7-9 CASSLEAGATEAFF
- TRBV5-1 CASSPTPTNEKLFF
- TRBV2 CASYRDAEETQYF
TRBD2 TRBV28 CASSLESGRASETQYF
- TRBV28 CASSPPVHNEQFF
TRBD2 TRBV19 CASRSGSSYNEQFF
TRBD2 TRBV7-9 CATLRTSGSRDEQFF
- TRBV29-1 CSVGDRWNSYEQYF
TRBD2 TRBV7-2 CAEGGSYYEQYF
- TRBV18 CASSPAGINEQYF
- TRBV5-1 CASSLQASRTEAFF
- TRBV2 CASRAGEQYF
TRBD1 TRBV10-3 CAISEFTGEAEKLFF
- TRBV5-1 CASSLAPASLSYEQYF
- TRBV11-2 CASSETRNTGELFF
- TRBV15 CATSRDTSSGNTIYF
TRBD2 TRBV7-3 CASSPSGHEQFF
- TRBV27 CASSLRQEQFF
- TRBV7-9 CASSPQGGEETQYF
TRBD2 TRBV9 CASSPRLAGGPRGNEQFF
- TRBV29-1 CSVGDGGGSPLHF
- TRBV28 CASSFRVRETQYF
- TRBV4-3 CASSRYRMNTEAFF
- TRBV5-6 CASRKQINYGYTF
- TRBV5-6 CASSGKGETQYF
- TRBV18 CASSLGQETQYF
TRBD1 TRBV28 CATRPVDRTNQPQHF
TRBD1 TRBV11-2 CASSEQGALGANVLTF
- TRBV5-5 CASSLEGTDTQYF
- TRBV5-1 CASRPTVGANYGYTF
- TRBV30 CAWSLKPAGNTIYF
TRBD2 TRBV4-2 CASSLSVAGAYEQYF
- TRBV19 CASSDLASSYEQYF